Presented here are 28 T cell receptor beta chains from one specimen sequenced in a study of CD8+CD57+ T cells in acquired aplastic anemia. Patients chosen for sequencing had shown CD8+CD57+ cell expansion by flow cytometry. For CDR3 and TCR beta VDJ profiling, genomic DNA was the template used. TCRdb called the reads again in MiXCR, with one record for every CDR3 protein. The data show some 160,000 distinct CDR3 sequences, roughly 50% seen once. The source material was sorted CD4+, CD8+, or CD8+CD57+ T cells (not recorded which) from PBMCs. All receptors come from a human donor with aplastic anemia.

This clonotype was counted many times. V usage is TRBV5-4 and J usage is TRBJ2-3; 9 nucleotides agree with TRBD2. In germline, CDR1 is SGHNT, CDR2 YYREEE (reference sequence). Trimming removed 0 bases from V and 0 bases from J; junction bases left unmatched: 8. This CDR3 is 18 amino acids long. The DNA of the CDR3 is TGTGCCAGCAGCTTGGATGGAGCGGGGGGCACTAGCACAGATACGCAGTATTTT. It codes for CASSLDGAGGTSTDTQYF. The complete variable domain, with remaining parts taken from reference TRBV5-4 and TRBJ2-3, reads ETGVTQSPTHLIKTRGQQVTLRCSSQSGHNTVSWYQQALGQGPQFIFQYYREEENGRGNFPPRFSGLQFPNYSSELNVNALELDDSALYLCASSLDGAGGTSTDTQYFGPGTRLTVL.

J is TRBJ2-3 and V is TRBV20-1; perhaps TRBD2 as D (6 bases). Trimming took 8 bases from V and 1 from J, leaving 13 bases between them. The germline V gene has CDR1 DFQATT and CDR2 SNEGSKA (reference sequence). The CDR3 totals 13 residues. DNA for the CDR3: TGCAGTCCTCGGGACTCCGGCACAGATACGCAGTATTTT. It is translated as CSPRDSGTDTQYF.

Details on this clonotype: At one boundary the junction diverges from the germline segment, which might be a read error. This chain uses TRBV7-9 with TRBJ2-7; TRBD2 agrees at 10 bases. The germline V gene has CDR1 SEHNR and CDR2 FQNEAQ (reference sequence). The length of the CDR3 is 13 residues. The CDR3 DNA reads TGTGCCAGCACCACTAGCGGGGAACCTCGTTTCAACTTC. Its protein is CASTTSGEPRFNF.

The chain links TRBV25-1 to TRBJ2-7, with TRBD1 matching 7 bases. Germline values: CDR1 MGHDK, CDR2 SYGVNS. The CDR3 has 16 amino acids. Germline trimming cut 3 bases from V and 2 bases from J; bases unmatched to any gene: 10. The CDR3 sequence is CASSDNLGTETYEQYF. As DNA, the CDR3 is TGTGCCAGCAGTGACAACTTGGGGACAGAGACCTACGAGCAGTACTTC.

The chain recombines TRBV7-3 with TRBJ2-3; TRBD2 matches 13 bases. The CDR3 runs 15 residues. The germline V gene encodes CDR1 SGHTA and CDR2 FQGTGA. With V trimmed by 4 bases and J by 5 bases, 3 bases remained unmatched. The CDR3 reads CASSSGLAGVDTQYF. The DNA of the CDR3 is TGTGCCAGCAGCTCCGGACTAGCGGGGGTAGATACGCAGTATTTT.

This clonotype appeared a single time. The J gene is TRBJ2-6, the V gene TRBV29-1; no reliable D call. V dropped 5 bases and J dropped 0 bases, with 11 bases sitting between them. CDR1 SQVTM and CDR2 ANQGSEA come from the germline V gene. The CDR3 extends over 15 amino acids. The CDR3 DNA reads TGCAGCGTTTCCCCCGCATCCTCTGGGGCCAACGTCCTGACTTTC. Encoded protein: CSVSPASSGANVLTF.

This sequence joins TRBV2 and TRBJ1-2; D gene uncertain. The CDR3 contains 14 residues. Germline V gene data show CDR1 as SNHLY and CDR2 as FYNNEI. V lost 7 bases, J lost 3 bases, and 15 bases lay in between. The CDR3: CASTSPARDYGYTF. CDR3 nucleotide sequence: TGTGCCAGCACCTCACCGGCTAGGGACTATGGCTACACCTTC.

There are many counts of this clonotype. V usage is TRBV6-5 and J usage is TRBJ2-1, with TRBD2 identical over 14 bases. The germline V gene encodes CDR1 MNHEY and CDR2 SVGAGI. This CDR3 has 16 amino acids. V lost 3 bases and J lost 8; bases outside the gene matches: 6. The CDR3 DNA is TGTGCCAGCAGTTATCGCCGACTAGCGGGAGGGGATGAGCAGTTCTTC. Translating gives CASSYRRLAGGDEQFF.

This clonotype was counted ten times or more. This chain joins TRBV5-6 and TRBJ2-5, with 10 bases aligning to TRBD2. J gave up 2 bases and V 2 bases, and 9 bases lay outside the gene matches. The CDR3 runs 17 residues. CDR1 and CDR2 from the germline V gene are SGHDT and YYEEEE. The CDR3 nucleotides are TGTGCCAGCAGCTTCACTAGCGGGATAGGTAAACAAGAGACCCAGTACTTC. Its translation: CASSFTSGIGKQETQYF.

This chain connects TRBV29-1 to TRBJ2-7; D may match TRBD1 or TRBD2 (6 bases each). The germline V gene encodes CDR1 SQVTM and CDR2 ANQGSEA. V lost 1 base and J 4 bases, leaving 14 bases between the germline ends. CDR3 size: 14 residues. The CDR3 DNA sequence: TGCAGCGTTGAAGGGGGGGCCCATGGGTACGAGCAGTACTTC. It yields the protein CSVEGGAHGYEQYF.

This clonotype was counted a few times. A junction end diverges from the germline sequence, so it may reflect a read error. The rearrangement links TRBV4-2 to TRBJ1-3; 7 bases align to TRBD1. The CDR3 runs 17 residues. Germline CDR1 LGHNA, CDR2 YNFKEQ. This CDR3 is CASSRYRDSSFGNTTYF. As DNA, the CDR3 is TGTGCCAGCAGCAGATACCGGGACAGTTCCTTCGGAAACACCACATATTTT.

The rearrangement uses TRBV24-1 and TRBJ2-1, with TRBD2 matching 11 bases. The CDR3 is 13 residues long. V shed 8 bases, J shed 8 bases, and the junction held 4 bases outside the gene matches. Germline CDR1 reads KGHDR; CDR2 reads SFDVKD. As DNA, the CDR3 is TGTGCCACCAAGCTAGCGGGAGGCCATGAGCAGTTCTTC. This gives the protein CATKLAGGHEQFF.

This clonotype was detected many times. The V and J genes are TRBV12-3 or TRBV12-4 and TRBJ2-1; perhaps TRBD1 as D (5 bases). This CDR3 has 16 residues. V lost 1 base and J 0 bases, leaving 10 bases between the germline ends. The CDR3 here is CASSLGQRSSYNEQFF. In DNA, the CDR3 is TGTGCCAGCAGTTTAGGACAGAGGAGCTCCTACAATGAGCAGTTCTTC.

V gene TRBV5-1 combines with J gene TRBJ1-1; 7 nucleotides align to TRBD1. The trim removed 3 bases at V and 4 bases at J, leaving 6 bases unmatched. CDR1 and CDR2 (germline): SGHRS, YFSETQ. The CDR3 spans 14 residues. CDR3 DNA sequence: TGCGCCAGCAGCTACAACAGGGGACTCACTGAAGCTTTCTTT. Protein sequence: CASSYNRGLTEAFF.

This clonotype came up many times. In nucleotides, the CDR3 is TGTGCCAGCATTGTAGCGGGAGAAGCCGAGCAGTACGTC. It translates to CASIVAGEAEQYV. V is TRBV12-3 or TRBV12-4 and J is TRBJ2-7, with 9 positions matching TRBD2. The CDR3 totals 13 residues. V dropped 7 bases and J dropped 6; count of bases not matched to a gene: 7.

This clonotype turned up a few times. The genes are TRBV10-3 and TRBJ2-3, with 8 bases fitting TRBD2. Germline values: CDR1 ENHRY, CDR2 SYGVKD. The trim removed 4 bases at V and 1 base at J, leaving 1 base unmatched. The CDR3 totals 14 residues. CDR3 sequence: CAISGSGGTDTQYF. The CDR3 nucleotides are TGTGCCATCAGTGGTAGCGGGGGCACAGATACGCAGTATTTT.

The gene calls are TRBV7-9 and TRBJ1-1; D is undetermined. Between the trimmed V and J ends, which lost 4 bases and 4 bases, there was a span of 10 bases. CDR1 is SEHNR and CDR2 is FQNEAQ in the germline V gene (reference sequence). The CDR3 extends over 13 amino acids. In DNA form, the CDR3 reads TGTGCCAGCAGCTGGGATAGCGGCACTGAAGCTTTCTTT. Its protein product is CASSWDSGTEAFF.

The chain links TRBV7-2 to TRBJ1-2; TRBD1 agrees at 10 bases. J was trimmed by 5 bases and V by 4 bases; bases with no gene match: 7. The CDR3 contains 15 residues. Germline V gene sequence: CDR1 SGHTA, CDR2 FQGNSA. The CDR3 sequence: CASSSIGQGVYGYTF. The CDR3 bases are TGTGCCAGCAGCTCAATAGGACAGGGGGTTTATGGCTACACCTTC.

The chain recombines TRBV7-2 with TRBJ2-2; possibly TRBD2 for D (5 bases). CDR1 is SGHTA and CDR2 is FQGNSA in the germline V gene. The CDR3 covers 13 residues. Trimming removed 2 bases from V and 7 bases from J, with 8 bases in between. The CDR3 spells CASSLSGFGELFF. CDR3 DNA sequence: TGTGCCAGCAGCTTATCGGGATTCGGGGAGCTGTTTTTT.

This clonotype has only a few counts. This chain uses TRBV3-1 with TRBJ2-7, with 12 nucleotides matching TRBD1. V was pared by 2 bases and J by 5 bases, with 13 bases of the junction left unmatched. The CDR3 length is 18 residues. The germline CDR1 and CDR2 sequences are LGHDT and YNNKEL (reference sequence). In DNA, the CDR3 is TGTGCCAGCAGCCAAATTCCACTGGGACAGGGGGCTTCCAACGAGCAGTACTTC. Protein product: CASSQIPLGQGASNEQYF.

The sample holds a few counts of this clonotype. It may be a read error: a sequence one base away is much more abundant. The chain links TRBV6-4 to TRBJ2-6, with D perhaps matching TRBD1 or TRBD2 (6 bases each). V lost 3 bases and J lost 5, with 14 bases in between. Germline CDR1 reads MRHNA; CDR2 reads SNTAGT. CDR3 length equals 16 residues. The CDR3 nucleotides are TGTGCCAGCAGTGAAGTGTGGGGGGCTAGGGCCAACGTCCTGACTTTC. Protein: CASSEVWGARANVLTF.

The table lists this clonotype with many counts. The rearrangement uses TRBV11-2 and TRBJ2-7; 9 bases align to TRBD1. Germline V gene sequence: CDR1 SGHAT, CDR2 FQNNGV. The V segment lost 6 bases and the J segment 3 bases; nucleotides outside the gene matches: 6. The CDR3 extends over 14 amino acids. The CDR3 region is CASRPRQGVYEQYV. The CDR3 region has the DNA TGTGCCAGCAGACCTCGACAGGGGGTCTACGAGCAGTACGTC.

This clonotype was detected many times. The genes are TRBV9 and TRBJ1-2; weak D call: TRBD1 (6 bases). The CDR3 totals 15 residues. CDR1 is SGDLS and CDR2 is YYNGEE in the germline V gene. V was clipped by 1 base and J by 2 bases, with 12 bases between them. Written as DNA, the CDR3 is TGTGCCAGCAGCGTATCTGGACAGTCAAACTATGGCTACACCTTC. Translation: CASSVSGQSNYGYTF.

The rearrangement uses TRBV10-3 and TRBJ2-7, with D tentatively TRBD1 (5 bases). With 3 bases removed from V and 4 bases from J, the gap between germline ends came to 19 bases. Germline V CDR1 and CDR2: ENHRY, SYGVKD. The CDR3 is 16 residues long. The CDR3 sequence is CAISDRGSNRVYEQYF. The DNA for the CDR3 is TGTGCCATCAGTGATAGGGGTTCGAACAGAGTGTACGAGCAGTACTTC.

A few counts support this clonotype. It may be a read error: a sequence one base away is much more abundant. The genes are TRBV7-9 and TRBJ1-1; D perhaps matches TRBD1 (5 bases). The CDR3 is made up of 14 amino acids. The germline V gene encodes CDR1 SEHNR and CDR2 FQNEAQ (reference sequence). V lost 3 bases, J lost 3 bases, and 11 bases lay in between. The chain's CDR3 is CASSFQGMDTEAFF. The CDR3, as DNA: TGTGCCAGCAGCTTCCAGGGCATGGACACTGAAGCTTTCTTT. The variable domain in full, completed from reference TRBV7-9 and TRBJ1-1, reads DTGVSQNPRHKITKRGQNVTFRCDPISEHNRLYWYRQTLGQGPEFLTYFQNEAQLEKSRLLSDRFSAERPKGSFSTLEIQRTEQGDSAMYLCASSFQGMDTEAFFGQGTRLTVV.

This chain connects TRBV10-3 to TRBJ2-2, with D perhaps matching TRBD1 (7 bases). Germline V gene sequence: CDR1 ENHRY, CDR2 SYGVKD. V was clipped by 4 bases and J by 6 bases, with 24 bases between them. The CDR3 totals 18 residues. DNA for the CDR3: TGTGCCATCAGTGCTGCCGGGGGAGGCACAGGGGACGCCGGGGAGCTGTTTTTT. It is translated as CAISAAGGGTGDAGELFF.

The chain employs TRBV6-2 or TRBV6-3 and TRBJ2-7; either TRBD1 or TRBD2 may fit D (5 bases each). The CDR3 sequence is 14 residues long. Germline CDR1 reads MNHEY; CDR2 reads SVGEGT. The ends were cut back, 5 bases at V and 4 bases at J, with 15 bases in the middle. The CDR3 sequence is CASSPHRDGYEQYF. CDR3 DNA sequence: TGTGCCAGCAGTCCTCACCGGGACGGATACGAGCAGTACTTC.

There are many counts of this clonotype. This chain connects TRBV19 to TRBJ2-5; 7 bases line up with TRBD1. The germline V gene has CDR1 LNHDA and CDR2 SQIVND (reference sequence). The ends lost 9 bases at V and 4 bases at J; junction bases unmatched: 8. This CDR3 has 13 residues. CDR3 DNA: TGTGCCAGCAGCGAAAACAGGGGAGAGACCCAGTACTTC. This translates into CASSENRGETQYF.